What follows are 7 T cell receptor beta chains derived from one specimen sequenced in a study of CD8+ T cells in alopecia areata. RNA was extracted and reverse transcribed into cDNA as the sequencing template. The assay was immunoSEQ multiplex PCR, and TCRdb's table has in-frame clones only and misses some. The table records roughly 150,000 clones, about 53% of them present only once. The sequencing here drew on CD8+ T cells sorted from blood, taken at week 0. The receptors originated from a human donor with alopecia areata.

The chain carries TRBV30 and TRBJ1-2; D gene unclear. V was clipped by 1 base and J by 4 bases, with 13 bases between them. Germline V gene sequence: CDR1 GTSNPN, CDR2 SVGIG (reference sequence). The CDR3 is 14 amino acids. CDR3 sequence reads: CAWSEFDGSYGYTF. The CDR3 DNA reads TGTGCCTGGAGTGAGTTCGACGGATCCTATGGCTACACCTTC.

The chain combines TRBV2 with TRBJ2-3; TRBD2 matches at 13 bases. CDR1 is SNHLY, CDR2 FYNNEI, per germline. CDR3 length: 16 residues. J gave up 5 bases and V 6 bases, and 8 bases lay outside the gene matches. The CDR3 nucleotides read TGTGCCAGCAGCACGGGACTAGCGGGATTGGGAGATACGCAGTATTTT. Encoded protein: CASSTGLAGLGDTQYF.

The chain recombines TRBV10-2 with TRBJ1-1, with D perhaps TRBD1 (5 bases). V lost 4 bases, J lost 3 bases, and 15 bases lay in between. The CDR3 length is 15 residues. Germline V gene data show CDR1 as WSHSY and CDR2 as SAAADI. The chain's CDR3 is CASSARGKWDTEAFF. CDR3 in DNA: TGCGCCAGCAGTGCACGGGGGAAGTGGGACACTGAAGCTTTCTTT.

This clone has a single count. The chain has TRBV11-2 and TRBJ2-7, with D maybe TRBD1 (7 bases). The CDR3 runs 14 residues. CDR1 is SGHAT and CDR2 is FQNNGV in the germline V gene. V lost 5 bases, J lost 3 bases, and 14 bases lay in between. CDR3 sequence reads: CASSRGTAHYEQYF. The CDR3 DNA reads TGTGCCAGCAGCCGGGGGACAGCCCACTACGAGCAGTACTTC. Filled out from reference TRBV11-2 and TRBJ2-7, the complete variable domain reads EAGVAQSPRYKIIEKRQSVAFWCNPISGHATLYWYQQILGQGPKLLIQFQNNGVVDDSQLPKDRFSAERLKGVDSTLKIQPAKLEDSAVYLCASSRGTAHYEQYFGPGTRLTVT.

As to this clone: Relative to the germline gene, one junction end is altered; a read error may explain this. The gene calls are TRBV6-7 and TRBJ1-2; TRBD1 agrees at 8 bases. TRBV6-7 is an ORF for which the function is uncertain. The CDR3 covers 17 residues. CDR3 sequence (DNA): TGTGCCTGCAGTTACTTGATTCCGGGACAGGAAAACTATGGCTACACCTTC. This translates into CACSYLIPGQENYGYTF.

The rearrangement uses TRBV11-2 and TRBJ2-5; 7 bases are shared with TRBD2. CDR3 length: 14 amino acids. CDR1 and CDR2 (germline): SGHAT, FQNNGV. The V and J ends lost 1 base and 5 bases, in that order; junction bases with no gene match: 4. Here the CDR3 reads CASSLAAGRETQYF. The DNA for the CDR3 is TGTGCCAGCAGCTTAGCAGCCGGGAGGGAGACCCAGTACTTC.

This clone was counted many times. The J gene is TRBJ2-1, the V gene TRBV4-3, with 7 bases identical to TRBD2. J gave up 8 bases and V 1 base, and 8 bases lay outside the gene matches. There are 15 residues in the CDR3. Germline CDR1 LGHNA, CDR2 YSLEER. The CDR3 here is CASSQAGGGTDEQFF. The CDR3 bases are TGCGCCAGCAGCCAAGCTGGCGGGGGTACCGATGAGCAGTTCTTC.